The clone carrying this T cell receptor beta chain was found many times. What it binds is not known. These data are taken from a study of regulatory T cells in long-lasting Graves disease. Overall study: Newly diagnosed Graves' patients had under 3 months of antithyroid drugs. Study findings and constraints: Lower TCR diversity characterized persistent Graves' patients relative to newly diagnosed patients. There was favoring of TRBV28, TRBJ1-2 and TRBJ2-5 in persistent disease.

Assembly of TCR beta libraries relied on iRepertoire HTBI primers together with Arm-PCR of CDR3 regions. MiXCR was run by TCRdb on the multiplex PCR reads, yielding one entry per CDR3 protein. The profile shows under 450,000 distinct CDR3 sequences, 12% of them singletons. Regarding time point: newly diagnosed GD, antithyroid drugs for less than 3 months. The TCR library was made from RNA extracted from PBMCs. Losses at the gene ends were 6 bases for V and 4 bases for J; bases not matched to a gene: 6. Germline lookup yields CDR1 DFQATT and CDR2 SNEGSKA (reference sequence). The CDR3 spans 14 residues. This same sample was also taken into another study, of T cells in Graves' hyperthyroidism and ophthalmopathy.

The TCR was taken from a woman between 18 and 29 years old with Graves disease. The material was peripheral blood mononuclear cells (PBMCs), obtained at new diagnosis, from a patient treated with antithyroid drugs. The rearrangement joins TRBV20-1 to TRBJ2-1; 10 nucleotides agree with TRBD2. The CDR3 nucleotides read TGCAGTGCGTCGTCTAGCGGGAGTTACAATGAGCAGTTCTTC. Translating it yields CSASSSGSYNEQFF.